Listed here is a single T cell receptor beta chain. This clonotype is categorized as large (0.1 to 1%). This receptor's antigen is unknown. One base away there is no much larger clone; base qualities are not given. This entry comes from a study (dated by TCRdb to about 2016). A note on the overall study: In people whose bodies naturally kept HIV infection under control, the researchers looked into where HIV persistence comes from.

Libraries came from 5' RACE. Sequenced using an Illumina HiSeq 2000. The public sequencing data were trimmed at Q25 with fastp and processed into clonotypes with MiXCR by TCRdb, which kept only in-frame beta chains. Each CDR3 protein gets just one entry, which takes the most common genes and DNA from the rows behind it. The sample table lists over 250 distinct CDR3 sequences, approximately 9.4% of them with a count of one. Of the sample, about 61% is held by the ten largest clones. The source is a male donor with HIV. Sequencing input: effector memory T cells from blood PBMCs. In light of the paper, this sample's cell subset or site label describes: effector memory CD4+ T cells.

CDR3 region: CASSLYGQAGGVYNEQFF. The DNA sequence reads TGTGCCAGCAGCTTATATGGCCAGGCAGGCGGAGTATACAATGAGCAGTTCTTC. The chain links TRBV11-3 with TRBJ2-1; the D gene identity is not certain. The CDR3 runs 18 residues from the cysteine to the phenylalanine. Just the 54-base CDR3 DNA is kept, in frame starting at base 1. CDR1 and CDR2 (SGHNT, YENEEA) derive from the germline V gene. V is shortened by 2 bases, J by 4 bases, and the region joining them spans 21 bases.